This T cell receptor (beta chain) emerged from a study of neurological immune-mediated disorders. Study outcomes and limitations: Private repertoires in all groups were suggested by the absence of shared CDR3 amino acid sequences among expanded clones across subjects.

This clonotype was counted many times. The antigen is not known. Germline values: CDR1 SGHRS, CDR2 YFSETQ. V dropped 2 bases and J dropped 10 bases, with 19 bases sitting between them. This CDR3 has 16 residues. The cDNA was produced through 5'RACE with 10-nucleotide random UMIs. MiXCR, applied by TCRdb to the 5' RACE reads, yields one record per CDR3 protein. The profile shows about 77,000 distinct CDR3 sequences, roughly 9.5% of them singletons. The controls, all healthy individuals, were blood bank volunteers in Maryland, USA. Unsorted libraries were prepared from 2 million PBMCs that had been stored at -80 C.

This rearrangement joins TRBV5-1 to TRBJ1-6, with D perhaps matching TRBD1 (5 bases). The TCR was taken from a middle-aged man in good health. The sample taken for sequencing was PBMCs. The DNA of the CDR3 is TGCGCCAGCAGCTTCACCCTCGCAGGGCCAGAGTCACCCCTCCACTTT. Amino acid sequence: CASSFTLAGPESPLHF.